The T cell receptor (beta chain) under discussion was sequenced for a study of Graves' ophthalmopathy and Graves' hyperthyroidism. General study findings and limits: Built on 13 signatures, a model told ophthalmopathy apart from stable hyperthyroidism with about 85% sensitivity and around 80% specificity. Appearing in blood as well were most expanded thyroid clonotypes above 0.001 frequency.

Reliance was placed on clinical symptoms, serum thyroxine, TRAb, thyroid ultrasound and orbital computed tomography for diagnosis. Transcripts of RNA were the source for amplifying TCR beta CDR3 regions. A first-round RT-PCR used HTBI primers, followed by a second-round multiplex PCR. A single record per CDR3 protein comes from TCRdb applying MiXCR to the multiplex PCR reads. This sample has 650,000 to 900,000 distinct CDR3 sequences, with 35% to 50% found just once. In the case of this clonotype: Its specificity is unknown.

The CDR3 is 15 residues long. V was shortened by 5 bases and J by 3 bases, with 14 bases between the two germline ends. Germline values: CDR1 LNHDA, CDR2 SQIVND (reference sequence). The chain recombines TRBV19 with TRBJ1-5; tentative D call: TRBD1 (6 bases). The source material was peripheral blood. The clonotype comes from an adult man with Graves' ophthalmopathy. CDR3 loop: CASSSDRLDNQPQHF. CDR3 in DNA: TGTGCCAGTAGTTCCGACAGGCTCGACAATCAGCCCCAGCATTTT.